This T cell receptor beta chain came from a study of technical replicates of blood from several donors. The assay was immunoSEQ multiplex PCR, and TCRdb's table has in-frame clones only and misses some. The data show approximately 52,000 clones, with more than 70% seen just once and roughly 5.3% held by the top ten. CDR3 length equals 16 residues. Per the germline V gene, CDR1 is LGHNA and CDR2 is YSLEER. Deletions cut 1 base from V and 5 bases from J, with 17 bases between. The chain recombines TRBV4-3 with TRBJ1-2; tentative D call: TRBD1 (6 bases). Input material: PBMCs. This receptor was taken from a human donor in good health. Some clones in this sample may be carry-over from other donors' samples. Here the CDR3 DNA reads TGCGCCAGCAGCCAAGGGCAGGGGATGGAACTATATGGCTACACCTTC. Its translation: CASSQGQGMELYGYTF.